Listed here is a single T cell receptor beta chain. Its target is unknown. TCRdb processed the 5' RACE reads anew with MiXCR; each CDR3 protein has one entry. Seen here are about 200,000 distinct CDR3 sequences, 16% observed once, and the top ten hold 2% to 2.5%. The CDR3 loop spans 11 amino acids. This specimen comes from a study of T-cell memory formation after mild COVID-19. The study, taken as a whole, reports: Pre-infection memory held some responding clones, suggesting pre-existing cross-reactive T cells responded. In second-wave clones peaking day 37, SARS-CoV-2 specificity remained unconfirmed.

The TCR was taken from an adult woman who had mild COVID-19 (a few samples of this study predate the infection). Cell type and time point are not known. The sample comprised PBMCs or a T cell subset sorted from them (not recorded which). The chain combines TRBV21-1 with TRBJ2-7. TRBV21-1 is flagged as a pseudogene. CDR3 in amino acids: CASSKVHEQYF. CDR3 nucleotide sequence: TGTGCCAGCAGCAAGGTGCACGAGCAGTACTTC.